This T cell receptor (beta chain) comes out of a study of T-cell memory formation after mild COVID-19. Study results and caveats: From day 15 to 85, contracting clones were balanced between CD4 and CD8, whereas later expanders leaned toward CD4+. Some clones that responded were present in memory (sampled pre-infection), which suggests cross-reactive memory joined. Contracting CD4+ clones were located mainly in CM and EM, and CD8+ clones in EMRA.

The germline gives CDR1 DFQATT, CDR2 SNEGSKA (reference sequence). The CDR3 covers 15 residues. The ends lost 5 bases at V and 3 bases at J; junction bases unmatched: 10. From 5'RACE with constant-segment primers came TCR alpha and TCR beta cDNA libraries that carried sample barcodes and UMIs. TCRdb re-derived calls from the 5' RACE reads in MiXCR, one entry per CDR3 protein. The profile covers about 60,000 distinct CDR3 sequences, with 9.5% to 15% appearing a single time and 24% taken by the ten largest. As regards this clonotype: Its antigen is undetermined.

V and J are TRBV20-1 and TRBJ1-2, with TRBD1 matching 9 bases. The clonotype originates from a young man who had mild COVID-19 (a few samples of this study predate the infection). Cell type and time point are not known. Sequencing input: PBMCs or a T cell subset sorted from them (not recorded which). This CDR3 is CSALTGGMEYYGYTF. The CDR3 DNA sequence: TGCAGTGCTCTCACAGGGGGCATGGAGTACTATGGCTACACCTTC.